What follows describes a single T cell receptor (beta chain). CDR3 size: 13 residues. Deletions cut 1 base from V and 8 bases from J, with 11 bases between. Per the germline V gene, CDR1 is MGHRA and CDR2 is YSYEKL. The data belong to a study of Ad26.COV2.S vaccination and SARS-CoV-2 variants. The treatment was: around 19 received Ad26.COV2.S at low or high dose, single or two shots; 5 received placebo; per-sample allocation not given. Sampling was done on day 63 after the first vaccine or placebo injection. Clones were read by immunoSEQ multiplex PCR, and TCRdb kept only the in-frame ones, dropping some. Of more than 300,000 clones listed, approximately 90% are singletons.

This chain connects TRBV4-1 to TRBJ1-2; no firm D call. The origin of this receptor is a person aged 18-60 years who received the Ad26.COV2.S COVID-19 vaccine or a placebo. The sequencing used peripheral blood, collected in a trial of Ad26.COV2.S vaccine versus placebo. The CDR3 region is CASSQVPAGGYTF. The CDR3 bases are TGCGCCAGCAGCCAAGTACCCGCGGGAGGCTACACCTTC.